The T cell receptor (beta chain) described here comes from a study of breast tumors, draining lymph nodes, adjacent tissues. Broader study findings: Data only fit, rather than demonstrated, lymph node origin of most tumor T cells. Tumors had less TCR diversity than lymph nodes, more than nontumor tissue.

TCRdb re-derived calls from the multiplex PCR reads in MiXCR, one entry per CDR3 protein. The sample contains under 250,000 distinct CDR3 sequences, 32% of which appear only once. The CDR3 is made up of 14 amino acids. CDR1 is LNHNV and CDR2 is YYDKDF in the germline V gene (reference sequence). The V and J ends lost 4 bases and 6 bases, in that order; junction bases with no gene match: 4. This clonotype was recorded many times. No antigen is known for it. Breast cancer patients provided tissue from their axillary draining lymph nodes. Sequencing used axillary lymph node tissue. This chain uses TRBV15 with TRBJ1-5; 9 positions agree with TRBD1. The receptor comes from a female donor with breast cancer. Some clones in this sample may be carry-over from other donors' samples. The CDR3 protein is CATSTGTGTQPQHF. CDR3 nucleotide sequence: TGTGCCACCAGCACCGGGACAGGGACTCAGCCCCAGCATTTT. Using reference TRBV15 and TRBJ1-5 for the parts outside the CDR3, the full variable domain is DAMVIQNPRYQVTQFGKPVTLSCSQTLNHNVMYWYQQKSSQAPKLLFHYYDKDFNNEADTPDNFQSRRPNTSFCFLDIRSPGLGDTAMYLCATSTGTGTQPQHFGDGTRLSIL.